The 30 T cell receptor beta chains below all came from one sample that was sequenced in a study of cytomegalovirus exposure and HLA in healthy donors. PCR employed 60 Vbeta and 13 Jbeta primers. Sequenced by immunoSEQ multiplex PCR; TCRdb stores in-frame clones only, minus some. The specimen's table records 110,000 to 150,000 clones. Sequencing used PBMCs. The receptors originated from a man between 35 and 55 years old in good health and CMV-seronegative.

The chain couples TRBV5-6 to TRBJ2-7; D perhaps matches TRBD2 (6 bases). Germline lookup yields CDR1 SGHDT and CDR2 YYEEEE. The CDR3 consists of 13 residues. The V end lost 6 bases, the J end lost 4 bases, and 14 bases lay between the germline ends. The CDR3 reads CASNIRGSYEQYF. The CDR3 DNA reads TGTGCCAGCAACATTCGGGGGAGTTACGAGCAGTACTTC.

This chain uses TRBV6-5 with TRBJ1-5, with a tentative D call TRBD1 (5 bases). V gave up 4 bases and J gave up 0 bases, with 7 bases separating them. CDR3 length: 14 residues. Germline V lookup: CDR1 MNHEY, CDR2 SVGAGI. CDR3 coding DNA: TGTGCCAGCAGTTCGGGGGGTAGCAATCAGCCCCAGCATTTT. Protein: CASSSGGSNQPQHF.

This chain links TRBV11-2 with TRBJ2-7, with 8 positions matching TRBD1. CDR1 and CDR2 from the germline V gene are SGHAT and FQNNGV. The CDR3 loop spans 13 amino acids. V lost 6 bases, J lost 5 bases, and 6 bases stayed unmatched. The CDR3 is CASRRTGQNEQYF. CDR3 in DNA: TGTGCCAGCAGACGGACAGGGCAAAACGAGCAGTACTTC. The full variable domain, its missing parts supplied by reference TRBV11-2 and TRBJ2-7, is EAGVAQSPRYKIIEKRQSVAFWCNPISGHATLYWYQQILGQGPKLLIQFQNNGVVDDSQLPKDRFSAERLKGVDSTLKIQPAKLEDSAVYLCASRRTGQNEQYFGPGTRLTVT.

The chain carries TRBV6-5 and TRBJ2-5, with 8 bases aligning to TRBD2. The V gene's germline CDR1 is MNHEY and CDR2 SVGAGI. The CDR3 runs to 14 residues. V lost 6 bases to trimming and J lost 1 base; unmatched junction nucleotides: 4. The CDR3: CASSLAGTQETQYF. The CDR3 DNA sequence: TGTGCCAGCAGCTTAGCGGGAACCCAAGAGACCCAGTACTTC.

V usage is TRBV29-1 and J usage is TRBJ2-2; possibly TRBD2 for D (6 bases). CDR3 length equals 16 residues. Germline V lookup: CDR1 SQVTM, CDR2 ANQGSEA. V was cut by 3 bases and J by 0 bases, with 14 bases left in between. The CDR3 bases are TGCAGCGTTGATGGGGAGGAGTCCTCGAACACCGGGGAGCTGTTTTTT. Translation gives CSVDGEESSNTGELFF.

The rearrangement links TRBV25-1 to TRBJ1-6; 9 bases map to TRBD1. Germline loops: CDR1 MGHDK, CDR2 SYGVNS. The CDR3 spans 14 residues. Unmatched junction bases numbered 3, after V lost 5 bases and J lost 7 bases. CDR3 sequence: CASSWTGVNSPLHF. The CDR3 nucleotides read TGTGCCAGCAGTTGGACAGGGGTAAATTCACCCCTCCACTTT.

This chain connects TRBV5-4 to TRBJ2-3, with 8 bases lining up with TRBD1. Germline-derived CDR1 and CDR2 are SGHNT and YYREEE (reference sequence). There are 14 residues in the CDR3. J gave up 2 bases and V 4 bases, and 3 bases lay outside the gene matches. CDR3 region: CASSRTGSTDTQYF. In nucleotides, the CDR3 is TGTGCCAGCAGCAGGACAGGGTCCACAGATACGCAGTATTTT.

The chain has TRBV21-1 and TRBJ2-1; the table's D call of TRBD2 was not tested on the DNA. TRBV21-1 is given as a pseudogene. This CDR3 spans 16 amino acids. In DNA form, the CDR3 reads TGTGCCAGCAGCAAAAGTCTAGCGGGGGGCCTCAATGAGCAGTTCTTC. Translated: CASSKSLAGGLNEQFF.

The chain links TRBV6-6 to TRBJ2-5; 10 bases match TRBD2. The J call is doubtful: the DNA matches TRBJ2-7 better. This CDR3 region has 15 residues. Per germline, CDR1 MNHNY and CDR2 SVGAGI (reference sequence). CDR3 sequence reads: CASSSTSGETYEQYF. In nucleotides, the CDR3 is TGTGCCAGCAGCTCAACTAGCGGGGAGACCTACGAGCAGTACTTC.

The rearrangement links TRBV7-3 to TRBJ2-1, with D possibly matching TRBD2 (5 bases). The CDR3 spans 13 residues. Germline V CDR1 and CDR2: SGHTA, FQGTGA. Trimming left V 8 bases short and J 0 bases short, with 8 bases between. The CDR3 loop is CASRDSSYNEQFF. For the CDR3, the DNA is TGTGCCAGCCGGGATAGCTCCTACAATGAGCAGTTCTTC. Using reference TRBV7-3 and TRBJ2-1 for the parts outside the CDR3, the full variable domain is GAGVSQTPSNKVTEKGKYVELRCDPISGHTALYWYRQSLGQGPEFLIYFQGTGAADDSGLPNDRFFAVRPEGSVSTLKIQRTERGDSAVYLCASRDSSYNEQFFGPGTRLTVL.

The V gene is TRBV5-8, the J gene TRBJ1-6, with D perhaps TRBD1 (6 bases). The CDR3 sequence is 16 residues long. From germline, CDR1 is SGHTS and CDR2 YDEGEE. V dropped 2 bases and J dropped 11 bases, with 20 bases sitting between them. The CDR3 reads CASSFRRGAHIAPLHF. In nucleotides, the CDR3 is TGTGCCAGCAGCTTCCGCCGGGGGGCGCACATAGCACCCCTCCACTTT.

The CDR3 loop is CASRNVQGNSPLHF. The CDR3 DNA reads as TGTGCCAGCAGAAACGTACAGGGGAATTCACCCCTCCACTTT. The chain uses TRBV7-9 and TRBJ1-6, with 7 bases aligning to TRBD1. Germline V gene sequence: CDR1 SEHNR, CDR2 FQNEAQ (reference sequence). The CDR3 is 14 residues long. J was trimmed by 7 bases and V by 6 bases; bases with no gene match: 6.

The chain uses TRBV7-6 and TRBJ1-2; 7 bases fit TRBD1. This CDR3 contains 16 residues. After removal of 5 bases from V and 6 bases from J, the junction contained 15 bases not matched to a gene. CDR1 is SGHVS, CDR2 FNYEAQ, per germline. This CDR3 is CASSPRGQGVGNGYTF. The CDR3 DNA reads as TGTGCCAGCAGCCCCCGGGGGCAGGGGGTGGGAAATGGCTACACCTTC.

The rearrangement uses TRBV9 and TRBJ2-2; 7 bases agree with TRBD1. The CDR3 runs to 15 residues. The germline V gene has CDR1 SGDLS and CDR2 YYNGEE. The V and J ends lost 2 bases and 2 bases, in that order; junction bases with no gene match: 3. CDR3 DNA sequence: TGTGCCAGCAGCGTTGGGGACAGTAACACCGGGGAGCTGTTTTTT. Translating gives CASSVGDSNTGELFF.

The chain is built from TRBV6-5 and TRBJ1-1, with 8 bases aligning to TRBD1. This CDR3 spans 16 amino acids. The V and J ends lost 4 bases and 4 bases, in that order; junction bases with no gene match: 11. Germline V lookup: CDR1 MNHEY, CDR2 SVGAGI. CDR3 residues: CASSSPRQGAFTEAFF. DNA of the CDR3: TGTGCCAGCAGTTCCCCTCGGCAGGGGGCTTTCACTGAAGCTTTCTTT.

The V and J genes are TRBV5-5 and TRBJ1-1; D perhaps matches TRBD1 (5 bases). The CDR3 has 14 amino acids. Germline CDR1 SGHKS, CDR2 YYEKEE (reference sequence). Trimming stripped 0 bases from V and 4 bases from J, with 10 bases between. CDR3 loop: CASSLEGGTTEAFF. CDR3 nucleotides: TGTGCCAGCAGCTTGGAAGGAGGGACCACTGAAGCTTTCTTT.

The chain uses TRBV5-4 and TRBJ1-1, with a weak D call TRBD1 (5 bases). Germline V gene lookup returns CDR1 SGHNT and CDR2 YYREEE (reference sequence). Trimming stripped 3 bases from V and 0 bases from J, with 9 bases between. The length of the CDR3 is 14 residues. Here the CDR3 reads CASSSQVMNTEAFF. For the CDR3, the DNA is TGTGCCAGCAGCTCACAGGTCATGAACACTGAAGCTTTCTTT.

V gene TRBV19 combines with J gene TRBJ1-1; 9 bases are shared with TRBD1. Germline V gene sequence: CDR1 LNHDA, CDR2 SQIVND (reference sequence). The CDR3 extends over 13 amino acids. Trimming removed 8 bases from V and 7 bases from J; junction bases left unmatched: 8. CDR3: CASSGTGWGEAFF. DNA of the CDR3: TGTGCCAGTTCCGGGACAGGGTGGGGTGAAGCTTTCTTT.

The chain is built from TRBV10-3 and TRBJ2-7, with D perhaps TRBD1 (6 bases). Germline-derived CDR1 and CDR2 are ENHRY and SYGVKD. CDR3 length: 14 amino acids. V lost 9 bases, J lost 0 bases, and 15 bases lay in between. CDR3 bases: TGTGCCATACGCCTGGGGACAAACTCCTACGAGCAGTACTTC. This sequence encodes CAIRLGTNSYEQYF.

In nucleotides, the CDR3 is TGCGCCAGCAGCCAAGATCGATCGGGGAGCCTCTCTGAAGCTTTCTTT. Amino acid sequence: CASSQDRSGSLSEAFF. This sequence joins TRBV4-3 and TRBJ1-1, with D unclear. Per germline, CDR1 LGHNA and CDR2 YSLEER. The CDR3 runs to 16 residues. With 0 bases removed from V and 6 bases from J, the gap between germline ends came to 17 bases.

This clone is deemed medium-sized by its frequency. V is TRBV4-1 and J is TRBJ2-7; D may be TRBD2 (6 bases). Looked up from germline, CDR1 is MGHRA and CDR2 is YSYEKL. Trimming pared 1 base from V and 5 bases from J, leaving 12 bases between. This CDR3 is built from 14 residues. As DNA, the CDR3 is TGCGCCAGCAGCCAAGGGGGAGGATCGGACGAGCAGTACTTC. The encoded protein is CASSQGGGSDEQYF.

The chain carries TRBV5-1 and TRBJ1-3; D is perhaps TRBD1 (5 bases). Germline CDR1 is SGHRS and CDR2 is YFSETQ. Trimming pared 5 bases from V and 2 bases from J, leaving 11 bases between. This CDR3 is 14 amino acids long. The CDR3 reads CASRVDRPGNTIYF. The CDR3 DNA follows: TGCGCCAGCAGGGTAGACAGACCTGGAAACACCATATATTTT.

On this clone: The junction does not match germline at one end; this may be a read error. The rearrangement links TRBV7-3 to TRBJ1-2, with TRBD1 matching 9 bases. The CDR3 runs 14 residues. Germline V gene lookup returns CDR1 SGHTA and CDR2 FQGTGA. The CDR3 sequence is CASSLTGGGDGYTF. In DNA, the CDR3 is TGTGCCAGCAGCCTAACAGGGGGCGGAGATGGCTACACCTTC. The variable domain in full, completed from reference TRBV7-3 and TRBJ1-2, reads GAGVSQTPSNKVTEKGKYVELRCDPISGHTALYWYRQSLGQGPEFLIYFQGTGAADDSGLPNDRFFAVRPEGSVSTLKIQRTERGDSAVYLCASSLTGGGDGYTFGSGTRLTVV.

The chain uses TRBV7-9 and TRBJ1-1; 9 bases agree with TRBD1. V lost 7 bases to trimming and J lost 0 bases; unmatched junction nucleotides: 12. The CDR3 runs 17 residues. Germline assignment: CDR1 SEHNR and CDR2 FQNEAQ (reference sequence). The CDR3 protein is CASINTGGPIVNTEAFF. DNA of the CDR3: TGTGCCAGCATCAACACAGGGGGCCCTATAGTGAACACTGAAGCTTTCTTT.

CDR3: CASKGVRYNEQFF. CDR3 DNA: TGTGCCAGTAAGGGGGTTCGCTACAATGAGCAGTTCTTC. The chain is built from TRBV19 and TRBJ2-1; D possibly corresponds to TRBD1 (6 bases). The CDR3 is made up of 13 amino acids. Looked up from germline, CDR1 is LNHDA and CDR2 is SQIVND (reference sequence). Trimming removed 7 bases at V and 3 bases at J, with 10 bases between.

The gene calls are TRBV5-5 and TRBJ1-4; D is unresolved. The length of the CDR3 is 17 residues. Germline V CDR1 and CDR2: SGHKS, YYEKEE (reference sequence). The V and J ends lost 4 bases and 0 bases respectively, with 16 bases between them. DNA for the CDR3: TGTGCCAGCAGCGATCCGGGGAACGTCGCAACTAATGAAAAACTGTTTTTT. Its translation is CASSDPGNVATNEKLFF.

The rearrangement links TRBV21-1 to TRBJ2-7; TRBD1 was called by the table and not checked on the DNA. TRBV21-1 is a pseudogene segment. CDR3 length: 12 residues. The CDR3 spells CASSSSPGGQYF. The CDR3 DNA reads TGTGCCAGCAGCTCTTCCCCAGGGGGGCAGTACTTC.

In the case of this clone: Germline and junction disagree at one end, which may indicate a read error. The V and J genes are TRBV29-1 and TRBJ2-7, with 8 positions matching TRBD1. The germline V gene encodes CDR1 SQVTM and CDR2 ANQGSEA. The CDR3 spans 14 residues. CDR3 nucleotide sequence: TGCGGCGTTGGGTGGACAGGGATGATAGACGAGCAGTACTTC. Its protein is CGVGWTGMIDEQYF.

The chain combines TRBV7-6 with TRBJ1-2; D remains ambiguous. Germline V CDR1 and CDR2: SGHVS, FNYEAQ. The CDR3 is 13 amino acids. The V end was cut by 1 base, the J end by 3 bases, with 6 bases between. The DNA of the CDR3 is TGTGCCAGCAGCTTAGGCCAGGACTATGGCTACACCTTC. Translating gives CASSLGQDYGYTF.

The genes are TRBV5-1 and TRBJ2-3; 10 nucleotides align to TRBD1. The CDR3 has 14 amino acids. V shed 4 bases, J shed 11 bases, and the junction held 10 bases outside the gene matches. Germline V gene lookup returns CDR1 SGHRS and CDR2 YFSETQ. This CDR3 is CASSTRDRGLKQYF. CDR3 nucleotide sequence: TGCGCCAGCAGCACCCGGGACAGGGGCTTAAAGCAGTATTTT.